This T cell receptor (beta chain) originates from a study of shared clonotypes between healthy human individuals. Germline V gene lookup returns CDR1 SGHKS and CDR2 YYEKEE (reference sequence). This CDR3 has 13 residues. The V and J ends lost 1 base and 2 bases respectively, with 7 bases between them. With regard to this clone: Different DNA sequences within this sample yield the same CDR3.

Sequencing used immunoSEQ multiplex PCR; TCRdb keeps in-frame clones, though not all of them. The profile shows more than 1.2 million clones, approximately 98.5% of them singletons. This receptor was identified in a man aged 30 to 45 in good health. Material: naive CD4+ T cells sorted from blood. Documented subset: CD45RA+ positively selected. This rearrangement joins TRBV5-5 to TRBJ2-7; D call uncertain. CDR3 in DNA: TGTGCCAGCAGCTTGACAGTAACCTACGAGCAGTACTTC. Translation: CASSLTVTYEQYF.